Sequencing of this T cell receptor beta chain was carried out in a study of blood T cell repertoires in COVID-19. Germline lookup yields CDR1 DFQATT and CDR2 SNEGSKA (reference sequence). This CDR3 comprises 10 residues. The V and J ends lost 6 bases and 13 bases respectively, with 13 bases between them. In the original analysis: Scientists estimated how many nucleated cells there were by amplifying reference gene primers. The protocol was immunoSEQ multiplex PCR, while the TCRdb copy is restricted to in-frame clones and leaves out a portion. The V and J calls and clone size come from that table; D and trimming were worked out from the DNA. The sample has 140,000 or so clones; about 87% are singletons.

The receptor's source is a human donor with COVID-19, enrolled during active disease. The donor label of this sample is uncertain. Sequenced input: peripheral blood. The chain joins TRBV20-1 to TRBJ2-1; possibly TRBD2 for D (6 bases). The CDR3 loop reads CSAWDSYQFF. The CDR3 nucleotides are TGCAGTGCATGGGACTCCTACCAGTTCTTC.